The clone carrying this T cell receptor beta chain was recorded at least ten times. What it binds is unknown. TCRdb independently ran MiXCR on the 5' RACE reads; one entry per CDR3 protein. The sample lists roughly 700,000 distinct CDR3 sequences, 8.6% seen once, with 0.75% to 1% in the top ten. These data belong to a study of identical twins. Findings of the study overall: Beta out-of-frame sequences showed weaker excess sharing between twins. Excess low generation probability was seen in twin-shared out-of-frame alpha sequences.

This same sample was also part of a study on yellow fever vaccine responses in identical twins.

The source of this sequence is a woman between 18 and 29 years old in good health. Sequencing was done on a sample of PBMCs.

The DNA for the CDR3 is TGCGCCAGCAGCTTGAACAGGATTACAGATACGCAGTATTTT. It is translated as CASSLNRITDTQYF. The chain recombines TRBV5-1 with TRBJ2-3, with D possibly TRBD1 on 5 matching bases. Germline values: CDR1 SGHRS, CDR2 YFSETQ. The ends were cut back, 1 base at V and 3 bases at J, with 9 bases in the middle. CDR3 length: 14 residues.